This TCR beta chain originates from a study of Ad26.COV2.S vaccination and SARS-CoV-2 variants. Overall study context: COV1001, an Ad26.COV2.S trial, supplied this vaccine-arm donor. Dosing was one shot or two shots 56 days apart.

This CDR3 is 12 amino acids long. The germline CDR1 and CDR2 sequences are SEHNR and FQNEAQ (reference sequence). V dropped 5 bases and J dropped 7 bases, with 11 bases sitting between them. Study results and caveats: Substantial post-vaccination breadth of spike-specific CD8+ and CD4+ T cell responses was reported. Analytic work on TCR breadth and depth might have understated the full extent of total T cell responses.

Note on this clone: Its target is not known.

Assay: immunoSEQ multiplex PCR; the TCRdb copy retains only in-frame clones and omits some. The data contain approximately 480,000 clones, 87% of them singletons. Treatment: over 15 received Ad26.COV2.S at low or high dose, single or two shots; about 5 received placebo; per-sample allocation not given. Following the first vaccine or placebo injection, samples were taken on day 63. This specimen was peripheral blood, taken in a trial of Ad26.COV2.S vaccine versus placebo. The chain employs TRBV7-9 and TRBJ2-5; D gene ambiguous. The source of this sequence is a person between 18 and 60 years old who received the Ad26.COV2.S COVID-19 vaccine or a placebo. CDR3 amino acids: CASSLAPGTQYF. The CDR3 DNA follows: TGTGCCAGCAGCCTCGCACCAGGGACCCAGTACTTC.